The present T cell receptor (beta chain) was sequenced within a study of cytomegalovirus exposure and HLA in healthy donors. Study-wide context: Clustering assigned 81% of the 350 to 450 genotyped donors to the Caucasian-associated ancestry cluster.

Primers: 60 Vbeta forward and 13 Jbeta reverse. The authors' processing: It was a later analysis that counted some 80 million unique TCR beta chains, of which about 10 million were shared. The method was immunoSEQ multiplex PCR; TCRdb's version includes in-frame clones alone and lacks a portion of them. V, J and clone size were drawn from that table, and D and trimming were deduced from the DNA. The table lists approximately 170,000 clones, around 85% of them singletons. General study points: In terms of immune exposure information, only CMV serostatus was available.

Between the trimmed V and J ends, which lost 5 bases and 2 bases, there was a span of 7 bases. Per germline, CDR1 SGHRS and CDR2 YFSETQ. The CDR3 length is 12 residues. With regard to this clone: What it binds is unknown.

Sample: PBMCs. The chain employs TRBV5-1 and TRBJ1-1, with D possibly matching TRBD1 (5 bases). This receptor was taken from a man aged 45-60 years in good health and CMV-seropositive. CDR3 in amino acids: CASRTDNTEAFF. The DNA of the CDR3 is TGCGCCAGCAGGACAGATAACACTGAAGCTTTCTTT.